This TCR beta chain appears in the sequencing data of a study of CD8+CD57+ T cells in acquired aplastic anemia. The overall study: DNA from sorted CD4+ and CD8+ cells averaged around 3.5 ug.

Only patients with CD8+CD57+ cell expansion on flow cytometry were chosen for sequencing. Prior therapy had not been administered to any patient at the time of blood sampling. The V end lost 3 bases, the J end lost 7 bases, and 25 bases lay between the germline ends. Germline-derived CDR1 and CDR2 are LNHNV and YYDKDF (reference sequence). This CDR3 region has 18 residues. Overall study findings and caveats: Patients were compared with controls for CD8+ Simpson's diversity, and no significant difference emerged. Nearly 30 was the count of CD8+ CDR3 sequences that patients shared with controls.

A note on this clonotype: Its specificity is unknown.

TCR beta VDJ and CDR3 profiling used genomic DNA as template. TCRdb used MiXCR to reprocess the reads, holding one entry per CDR3 protein. Here the sample spans around 430,000 distinct CDR3 sequences, under 40% being singletons. V gene TRBV15 combines with J gene TRBJ1-5; D gene uncertain. This TCR came from a human donor with aplastic anemia. Sample: sorted CD4+, CD8+, or CD8+CD57+ T cells (not recorded which) from PBMCs. CDR3 residues: CATSRASRAERLGQPQHF. CDR3 in DNA: TGTGCCACCAGCAGGGCATCTAGGGCGGAACGGTTAGGGCAGCCCCAGCATTTT.